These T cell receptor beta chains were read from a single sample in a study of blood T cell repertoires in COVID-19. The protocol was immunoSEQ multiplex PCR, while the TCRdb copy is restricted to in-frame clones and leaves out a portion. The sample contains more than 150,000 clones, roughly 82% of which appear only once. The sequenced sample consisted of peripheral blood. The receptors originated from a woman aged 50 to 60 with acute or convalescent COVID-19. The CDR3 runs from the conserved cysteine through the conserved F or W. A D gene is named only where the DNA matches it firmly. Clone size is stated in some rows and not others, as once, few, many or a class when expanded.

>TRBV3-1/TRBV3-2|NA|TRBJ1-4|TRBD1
TGTGCCAGCAGCCAACAGGGGGTGGGTGTCGAAAAACTGTTTTTT
CASSQQGVGVEKLFF
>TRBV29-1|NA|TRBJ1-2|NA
TGCAGCGTTGAAATGGGACTGCGACCTGATTATGGCTACACCTTC
CSVEMGLRPDYGYTF
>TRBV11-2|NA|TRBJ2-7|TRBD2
TGTGCCAGCAGCCCCGGGACTAGCGGGAACGAGCAGTACTTC
CASSPGTSGNEQYF
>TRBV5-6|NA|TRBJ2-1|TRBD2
TGTGCCAGCAGCCCCACTGCGCCAGCGGGGAATACTTACAATGAGCAGTTCTTC
CASSPTAPAGNTYNEQFF
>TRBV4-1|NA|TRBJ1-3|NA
TGCGCCAGCAGCCAAGTTTGGGACACCCGCTCTGGAAACACCATATATTTT
CASSQVWDTRSGNTIYF
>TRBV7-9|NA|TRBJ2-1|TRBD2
TGTGCCAGCAGCTTAGACGGGAGGTCCTACAATGAGCAGTTCTTC
CASSLDGRSYNEQFF
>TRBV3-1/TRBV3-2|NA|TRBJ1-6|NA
TGTGCCAGCAGCCAATCCGGAGACAGACGTTCACCCCTCCACTTT
CASSQSGDRRSPLHF
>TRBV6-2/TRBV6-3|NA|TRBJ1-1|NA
TGTGCCAGCAGCACCACAGGGCCCACTGAAGCTTTCTTT
CASSTTGPTEAFF
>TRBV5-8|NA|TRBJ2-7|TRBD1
TGTGCCAGCAGCTTGCCGGGACAGGGCACCTACGAGCAGTACTTC
CASSLPGQGTYEQYF
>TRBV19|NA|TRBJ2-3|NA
TGTGCCAGTAGTTTACTCCTCACAGATACGCAGTATTTT
CASSLLLTDTQYF
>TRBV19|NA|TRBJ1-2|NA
TGTGCCAGTAGTATAACGGGTAACTATGGCTACACCTTC
CASSITGNYGYTF
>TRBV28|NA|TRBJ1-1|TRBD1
TGTGCCAGCAGCCCCTACGGGACAGGGGGCACTGAAGCTTTCTTT
CASSPYGTGGTEAFF
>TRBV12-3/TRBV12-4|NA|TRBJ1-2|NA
TGTGCCAGCAGTTTACAGGACACCCGCTACACCTTC
CASSLQDTRYTF
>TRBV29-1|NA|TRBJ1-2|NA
TGCAGCGCTGCGGACGGGGGCTATGGCTACACCTTC
CSAADGGYGYTF
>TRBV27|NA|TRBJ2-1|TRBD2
TGTGCCAGCAGTCAGGGCAGGGTGGCTAGCGGGCGGTACAATGAGCAGTTCTTC
CASSQGRVASGRYNEQFF
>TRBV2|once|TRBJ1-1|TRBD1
TGTGCCATACAGGGACAGTTCAACACTGAAGCTTTCTTT
CAIQGQFNTEAFF
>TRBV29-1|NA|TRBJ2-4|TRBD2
TGCAGCGTTGAACTAGCGGGGGGCAGGATTCAGTACTTC
CSVELAGGRIQYF
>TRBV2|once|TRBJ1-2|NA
TGTGCCAGCAGTGCCGGGCAGGGTTATGGCTACACCTTC
CASSAGQGYGYTF
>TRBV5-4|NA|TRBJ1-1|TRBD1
TGTGCCAGCAGCCGGACAGGGAGGACTGAAGCTTTCTTT
CASSRTGRTEAFF
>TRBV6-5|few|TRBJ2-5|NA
TGTGCCAGCAGTTGGGTCGTCGGGGAGACCCAGTACTTC
CASSWVVGETQYF
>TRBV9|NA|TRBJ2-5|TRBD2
TGTGCCAGCAGCCCTCGACTAGCGGGTAACCAAGAGACCCAGTACTTC
CASSPRLAGNQETQYF
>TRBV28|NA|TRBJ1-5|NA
TGTGCCAGCACCGGGAGTCTGGGCAATCAGCCCCAGCATTTT
CASTGSLGNQPQHF
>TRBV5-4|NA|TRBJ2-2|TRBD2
TGTGCCAGCAGCTTGTCGGGGAGGGGCACCGGGGAGCTGTTTTTT
CASSLSGRGTGELFF
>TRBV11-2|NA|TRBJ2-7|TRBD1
TGTGCCAGCAGCTTAGCCACCGGGACAGGGGGCATGTACGAGCAGTACTTC
CASSLATGTGGMYEQYF
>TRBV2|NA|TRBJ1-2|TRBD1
TGTGCCAGCAGGGGACAGGGTCCCTATGGCTACACCTTC
CASRGQGPYGYTF
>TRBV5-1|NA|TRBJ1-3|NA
TGCGCCAGCAGCTTGGACGGAGGGACTGGAAACACCATATATTTT
CASSLDGGTGNTIYF
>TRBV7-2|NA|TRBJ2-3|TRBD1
TGTGCCAGCAGCTTGACAGGGATGACAGATACGCAGTATTTT
CASSLTGMTDTQYF
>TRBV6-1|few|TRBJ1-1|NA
TGTGCCAGCAGTGACAGCGTGTTCAGTGAAGCTTTCTTT
CASSDSVFSEAFF
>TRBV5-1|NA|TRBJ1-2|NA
TGCGCCAGCAGCTTGGCCTTCTCAGGGGCGCCGGGCTACACCTTC
CASSLAFSGAPGYTF
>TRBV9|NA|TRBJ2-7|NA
TGTGCCAGCAGCGCAACCACTCAGGGGTTCGAGCAGTACTTC
CASSATTQGFEQYF
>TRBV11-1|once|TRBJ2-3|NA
TGTGCCAGCAGCTCCTTGACTAGTTCCGCAGATACGCAGTATTTT
CASSSLTSSADTQYF
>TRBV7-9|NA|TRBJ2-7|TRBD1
TGTGCCAGCAGCGAGGACAGGGTGGCGCAGTACTTC
CASSEDRVAQYF
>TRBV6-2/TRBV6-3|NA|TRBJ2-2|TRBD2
TGTGCCAGCAGTCGGAGGACTAGCGGGAGGGCAATGGGCACCGGGGAGCTGTTTTTT
CASSRRTSGRAMGTGELFF
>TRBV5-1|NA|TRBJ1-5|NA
TGCGCCAGCAGCGTACAGGGCAATCAGCCCCAGCATTTT
CASSVQGNQPQHF
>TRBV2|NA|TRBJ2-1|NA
TGTGCCAGCAGGGAGGGGTCCTATAACAATGAGCAGTTCTTC
CASREGSYNNEQFF
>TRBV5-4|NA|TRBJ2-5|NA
TGTGCCAGCAGCTCGAAGGGGATGGAAGAGACCCAGTACTTC
CASSSKGMEETQYF
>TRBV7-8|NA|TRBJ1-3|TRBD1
TGTGCCAGCAGCTTTCCGACAGGGGGCGTTGGAAACACCATATATTTT
CASSFPTGGVGNTIYF
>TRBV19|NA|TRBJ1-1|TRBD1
TGTGCCAGTAGTGGTGGGCAGGGGGTGAACACTGAAGCTTTCTTT
CASSGGQGVNTEAFF
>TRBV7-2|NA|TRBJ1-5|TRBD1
TGTGCCAGCAGCCTTAGACAGGGGGCAAGCAATCAGCCCCAGCATTTT
CASSLRQGASNQPQHF
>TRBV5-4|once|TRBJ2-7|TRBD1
TGTGCCAGCAGGTCGGGACAGGGGGCAAGTTACGAGCAGTACTTC
CASRSGQGASYEQYF